The clone carrying this T cell receptor beta chain ranks as medium-sized (0.01 to 0.1%) in terms of frequency. Its target is unknown. These data come from a study of CXCR3-negative and CXCR3-positive naive CD8 T cells. At the level of the study: Sequencing brought in around 140 million TRB reads altogether, and each library got about 1.5 +/- 0.3 million. Study-level results: No difference in surface CD5 was seen between naive subsets, and TCR strength was inferred from TRB CDR3 properties.

Approximately 300,000 cells per CD8+ T cell subset were flow-sorted in triplicate. This CDR3 region has 15 residues. UMI-labeled 5' RACE yielded the TRB cDNA libraries. TCRdb re-called the 5' RACE reads, yielding one record per CDR3 amino acid sequence without DNA. The specimen's table records some 56,000 distinct CDR3 sequences. The V and J genes are TRBV12-3 or TRBV12-4 and TRBJ1-1; TCRdb outputs TRBD1, but without DNA this stays unchecked. The specimen sequenced was memory CD8+ T cells from blood. The clonotype comes from a human donor in good health. Some clones in this sample may be carry-over from other donors' samples. CDR3 amino acids: CAIRVLLTRGTEAFF.